This T cell receptor beta chain was recorded in a study of T-cell reconstitution after alpha-beta-depleted transplantation in children. Concerning this clonotype itself: Its antigen remains unknown.

For TCRbeta, the library was prepared with unique molecular identifiers. TCRdb itself ran the PCR reads through MiXCR, one entry per CDR3 protein. The sample has 500,000 to 600,000 distinct CDR3 sequences, 25% to 30% seen once; the top ten hold around 36%. The study, taken as a whole, reports: From newly produced T cells came most of the T-cell counts and diversity one year after transplant. Recipient T cells and thymic progenitors that survived were the source of the high TCRbeta diversity seen at day 60 in some patients. Approximately two months post-transplant, alpha-beta T cells reportedly originated from several hundred expanded graft clones.

Germline loops: CDR1 SGDLS, CDR2 YYNGEE. The CDR3 extends over 15 amino acids. The germline V and J ends were trimmed by 0 bases and 2 bases, with 11 bases remaining between them. The receptor's source is a boy in the first two years of life with Wiskott-Aldrich syndrome, due to receive a stem cell transplant. The sample here was PBMCs, taken before TCRalphabeta/CD19-depleted stem cell transplant. The chain joins TRBV9 to TRBJ2-5; D unresolved. CDR3 sequence reads: CASSVAGFEQETQYF. Here the CDR3 DNA reads TGTGCCAGCAGCGTAGCTGGGTTCGAACAAGAGACCCAGTACTTC. The entire variable domain, with the rest obtained from reference TRBV9 and TRBJ2-5, is as follows: DSGVTQTPKHLITATGQRVTLRCSPRSGDLSVYWYQQSLDQGLQFLIQYYNGEERAKGNILERFSAQQFPDLHSELNLSSLELGDSALYFCASSVAGFEQETQYFGPGTRLLVL.